A single sample is the source of the 28 T cell receptor beta chains below, sequenced in a study of vaccination and CD4 T cells after COVID-19. Sequencing of the DNA from cultured CD4+ T cells was carried out with the Oncomine TCR Beta short-read assay. TCRdb re-called the PCR reads through MiXCR, storing one row per CDR3 protein. Of 20,000 to 25,000 distinct CDR3 sequences listed, under 70% are singletons. Antigens of these TCRs are unknown. Treatment defined: 10-day PBMC culture with coronavirus spike peptide pools or control peptides (ViraFEST assay). This specimen was CD4+ T cells from blood, cultured in vitro, taken after SARS-CoV-2 vaccination. All receptors derive from a human donor who received a COVID-19 vaccine.

The chain uses TRBV2 and TRBJ1-1; 10 nucleotides align to TRBD1. The V segment lost 8 bases and the J segment 1 base; nucleotides outside the gene matches: 4. The germline CDR1 and CDR2 sequences are SNHLY and FYNNEI. This CDR3 is built from 14 residues. This CDR3 reads CASERDRGNTEAFF. As DNA, the CDR3 is TGTGCCAGCGAGAGGGACAGGGGGAACACTGAAGCTTTCTTT.

This clonotype showed up just a few times. V and J are TRBV6-1 and TRBJ1-1; D not certain. Germline assignment: CDR1 MNHNS and CDR2 SASEGT. The V gene lost 8 bases and the J gene lost 4 bases, with 14 bases spanning the gap. This CDR3 region has 13 residues. The CDR3, as DNA: TGTGCCAGCGGGAGTGAGATTGGCACTGAAGCTTTCTTT. Protein: CASGSEIGTEAFF.

The chain links TRBV6-1 to TRBJ2-5; D perhaps matches TRBD2 (6 bases). The CDR3 totals 13 residues. Looked up from germline, CDR1 is MNHNS and CDR2 is SASEGT. V was shortened by 4 bases and J by 2 bases, with 8 bases between the two germline ends. CDR3 protein: CASSGREQETQYF. DNA for the CDR3: TGTGCCAGCAGTGGGAGGGAACAAGAGACCCAGTACTTC.

This clonotype has only a few counts. The J gene is TRBJ2-2, the V gene TRBV12-3 or TRBV12-4, with D uncertain. The CDR3 is made up of 12 amino acids. V was shortened by 3 bases and J by 3 bases, with 2 bases between the two germline ends. The CDR3 DNA reads as TGTGCCAGCAGTTTTTACACCGGGGAGCTGTTTTTT. Translation: CASSFYTGELFF.

The CDR3 region has the DNA TGTGCCAGTAGTCCCCGGAGGGGAGGGACTGAAGCTTTCTTT. Encoded protein: CASSPRRGGTEAFF. The genes are TRBV19 and TRBJ1-1; TRBD1 might be the D (5 bases). The CDR3 runs to 14 residues. V was trimmed by 5 bases and J by 5 bases, leaving 15 bases between them. Germline V gene sequence: CDR1 LNHDA, CDR2 SQIVND (reference sequence).

In this sample, this clonotype turned up a few times. CDR3 residues: CATSDPGQSSYGYTF. The CDR3 DNA is TGTGCCACCAGTGATCCCGGACAGTCCTCCTATGGCTACACCTTC. This chain uses TRBV24-1 with TRBJ1-2; D perhaps matches TRBD1 (6 bases). Trimming pared 3 bases from V and 4 bases from J, leaving 14 bases between. The CDR3 spans 15 residues. Germline CDR1 is KGHDR and CDR2 is SFDVKD.

The CDR3 coding sequence is TGTGCCAGCAGTTACACCGGGACGGTGAACACTGAAGCTTTCTTT. Its translation: CASSYTGTVNTEAFF. V usage is TRBV6-5 and J usage is TRBJ1-1; D is possibly TRBD1 (5 bases). This CDR3 has 15 amino acids. Germline CDR1 MNHEY, CDR2 SVGAGI. Trimming took off 2 bases at V and 0 bases at J, with 10 bases between the two ends.

The V gene is TRBV15, the J gene TRBJ2-1, with 10 bases aligning to TRBD2. The germline gives CDR1 LNHNV, CDR2 YYDKDF (reference sequence). The junction had 4 bases not matched to a gene; V was cut back by 0 bases and J by 8 bases. This CDR3 has 15 amino acids. Written as DNA, the CDR3 is TGTGCCACCAGCAGAGATAGGACTAGCGGACATGAGCAGTTCTTC. This sequence encodes CATSRDRTSGHEQFF.

This rearrangement joins TRBV7-9 to TRBJ1-6; a weak D match, TRBD1 (6 bases). Germline assignment: CDR1 SEHNR and CDR2 FQNEAQ (reference sequence). The CDR3 contains 17 residues. V was trimmed by 0 bases and J by 5 bases, leaving 14 bases between them. CDR3 coding DNA: TGTGCCAGCAGCTTAGCGAGGGGGTTCTTGGATAATTCACCCCTCCACTTT. It codes for CASSLARGFLDNSPLHF.

The rearrangement joins TRBV3-1 to TRBJ1-6; 7 nucleotides align to TRBD1. The J segment lost 14 bases and the V segment lost 4 bases, leaving 11 bases of the junction unmatched. The CDR3 totals 14 residues. The germline CDR1 and CDR2 sequences are LGHDT and YNNKEL (reference sequence). CDR3 region: CASSRRSQGEALHF. DNA of the CDR3: TGTGCCAGCAGCCGCCGCTCCCAGGGGGAAGCCCTCCACTTT.

The gene calls are TRBV6-1 and TRBJ2-5; D is ambiguous. Germline V lookup: CDR1 MNHNS, CDR2 SASEGT. CDR3 length equals 14 residues. V dropped 6 bases and J dropped 0 bases, with 11 bases sitting between them. The CDR3 nucleotides are TGTGCCAGCAGAACCCAACGAGACCAAGAGACCCAGTACTTC. Protein sequence: CASRTQRDQETQYF.

The chain couples TRBV12-3 or TRBV12-4 to TRBJ2-7; D is ambiguous. The CDR3 length is 12 residues. Trimming removed 3 bases from V and 4 bases from J, with 7 bases in between. CDR3 bases: TGTGCCAGCAGTTTTACCCGATACGAGCAGTACTTC. Amino acid sequence: CASSFTRYEQYF.

V is TRBV10-3 and J is TRBJ1-2, with D tentatively TRBD1 (5 bases). The V end lost 2 bases, the J end lost 4 bases, and 14 bases lay between the germline ends. The germline CDR1 and CDR2 sequences are ENHRY and SYGVKD. The CDR3 covers 15 residues. The CDR3 sequence: CAISETRDSLYGYTF. CDR3 coding DNA: TGTGCCATCAGTGAGACCAGGGATTCCCTCTATGGCTACACCTTC.

This chain connects TRBV30 to TRBJ1-1; 8 bases line up with TRBD1. Trimming cost V 2 bases and J 7 bases; bases outside gene matches: 3. The CDR3 extends over 12 amino acids. Germline V lookup: CDR1 GTSNPN, CDR2 SVGIG (reference sequence). The chain's CDR3 is CAWSLTGGEAFF. In nucleotides, the CDR3 is TGTGCCTGGAGTTTAACAGGGGGTGAAGCTTTCTTT.

V is TRBV2 and J is TRBJ2-2; 9 bases align to TRBD1. Germline-derived CDR1 and CDR2 are SNHLY and FYNNEI. The CDR3 extends over 15 amino acids. J was trimmed by 4 bases and V by 4 bases; bases with no gene match: 4. In DNA form, the CDR3 reads TGTGCCAGCAGTGTGTACAGGGGGCCCACCGGGGAGCTGTTTTTT. Translated: CASSVYRGPTGELFF.

The rearrangement links TRBV11-3 to TRBJ1-6, with D hard to call. This CDR3 region has 13 residues. From germline, CDR1 is SGHNT and CDR2 YENEEA. The V and J ends lost 6 bases and 6 bases respectively, with 9 bases between them. CDR3 in amino acids: CASRRTGNSPLHF. The CDR3 DNA sequence: TGTGCCAGCAGGCGGACGGGTAATTCACCCCTCCACTTT.

The chain is built from TRBV5-4 and TRBJ2-1; D possibly matches TRBD1 or TRBD2 (6 bases each). The CDR3 consists of 13 residues. Per the germline V gene, CDR1 is SGHNT and CDR2 is YYREEE (reference sequence). Trimming shortened V by 0 bases and J by 7 bases, and 8 bases separated the two germline ends. CDR3 nucleotide sequence: TGTGCCAGCAGCTTGGTAGGGGGGAATGAGCAGTTCTTC. Translation gives CASSLVGGNEQFF.

The chain couples TRBV2 to TRBJ1-6, with D perhaps TRBD1 (5 bases). The CDR3 covers 15 residues. CDR1 and CDR2 from the germline V gene are SNHLY and FYNNEI. V gave up 2 bases and J gave up 8 bases, with 13 bases separating them. The CDR3: CASSERGPGYSPLHF. CDR3 coding DNA: TGTGCCAGCAGTGAACGAGGGCCAGGGTATTCACCCCTCCACTTT.

The CDR3 DNA reads as TGTGCCAGCAGTTACTCATGGAGCGGGGGGTACACCGGGGAGCTGTTTTTT. It encodes CASSYSWSGGYTGELFF. The chain carries TRBV6-5 and TRBJ2-2; TRBD2 matches 9 bases. This CDR3 region has 17 residues. Per the germline V gene, CDR1 is MNHEY and CDR2 is SVGAGI. V trimming: 0 bases; J trimming: 3 bases; junction bases outside the gene matches: 5.

This chain links TRBV12-3 or TRBV12-4 with TRBJ1-5; 9 bases fit TRBD1. The CDR3 length is 16 residues. J gave up 5 bases and V 5 bases, and 10 bases lay outside the gene matches. This chain's CDR3 is CASSLTDRGYDQPQHF. The CDR3 region has the DNA TGTGCCAGCAGTCTCACAGACAGGGGGTACGATCAGCCCCAGCATTTT.

This chain uses TRBV20-1 with TRBJ1-5, with 7 bases matching TRBD1. The CDR3 spans 13 residues. Germline CDR1 and CDR2: DFQATT and SNEGSKA (reference sequence). Losses at the gene ends were 7 bases for V and 5 bases for J; bases not matched to a gene: 8. CDR3 region: CSVLDRAYQPQHF. CDR3 sequence (DNA): TGCAGTGTCCTAGACAGGGCTTATCAGCCCCAGCATTTT.

The chain uses TRBV20-1 and TRBJ1-1, with TRBD1 matching over 8 bases. Germline CDR1 reads DFQATT; CDR2 reads SNEGSKA (reference sequence). This CDR3 is built from 13 residues. V shed 2 bases and J 1 base; nucleotides not matched to a gene: 0. The CDR3 loop reads CSARTGGNTEAFF. The CDR3 region has the DNA TGCAGTGCTAGAACAGGGGGGAACACTGAAGCTTTCTTT.

This chain joins TRBV28 and TRBJ2-4, with 7 bases fitting TRBD2. Germline values: CDR1 MDHEN, CDR2 SYDVKM. The CDR3 runs to 14 residues. J gave up 7 bases and V 2 bases, and 5 bases lay outside the gene matches. The CDR3 bases are TGTGCCAGCAGTTTAGGAGGGGAGGGGAACATTCAGTACTTC. As protein: CASSLGGEGNIQYF.

The chain links TRBV7-8 to TRBJ1-3, with a possible D match to TRBD1 (5 bases). Trimming left V 5 bases short and J 2 bases short, with 13 bases between. CDR3 size: 15 residues. Germline V lookup: CDR1 SGHVS, CDR2 FQNEAQ. CDR3 region: CASSPRAQTGNTIYF. The CDR3 DNA follows: TGTGCCAGCAGCCCCAGGGCCCAGACTGGAAACACCATATATTTT. The full variable domain, in which reference TRBV7-8 and TRBJ1-3 provide the parts outside the CDR3, is GAGVSQSPRYKVAKRGQDVALRCDPISGHVSLFWYQQALGQGPEFLTYFQNEAQLDKSGLPSDRFFAERPEGSVSTLKIQRTQQEDSAVYLCASSPRAQTGNTIYFGEGSWLTVV.

J is TRBJ1-6 and V is TRBV5-4; tentative D call: TRBD1 (6 bases). Trimming took 4 bases from V and 5 from J, leaving 13 bases between them. The CDR3 spans 15 residues. CDR1 is SGHNT and CDR2 is YYREEE in the germline V gene (reference sequence). CDR3 sequence: CASSKGVYHNSPLHF. In DNA, the CDR3 is TGTGCCAGCAGCAAGGGGGTATATCATAATTCACCCCTCCACTTT. Supplemented by reference TRBV5-4 and TRBJ1-6, the full variable domain reads ETGVTQSPTHLIKTRGQQVTLRCSSQSGHNTVSWYQQALGQGPQFIFQYYREEENGRGNFPPRFSGLQFPNYSSELNVNALELDDSALYLCASSKGVYHNSPLHFGNGTRLTVT.

This chain links TRBV20-1 with TRBJ2-3; 9 bases match TRBD1. The CDR3 totals 15 residues. Germline CDR1 and CDR2: DFQATT and SNEGSKA (reference sequence). CDR3 nucleotide sequence: TGCAGCCCTACCAGCCGGGACAGGGGCACAGATACGCAGTATTTT. This translates into CSPTSRDRGTDTQYF.

This clonotype has a single count. This chain's CDR3 is CASSLARETQYF. The CDR3 bases are TGTGCCAGCAGCTTAGCTAGGGAGACCCAGTACTTC. The chain has TRBV7-6 and TRBJ2-5; D remains ambiguous. The CDR3 length is 12 residues. Germline V lookup: CDR1 SGHVS, CDR2 FNYEAQ. The V end lost 0 bases, the J end lost 5 bases, and 4 bases lay between the germline ends.

The chain couples TRBV5-1 to TRBJ1-2; 9 nucleotides line up with TRBD1. The CDR3 contains 13 residues. V lost 2 bases and J lost 6; bases outside the gene matches: 2. CDR1 and CDR2 (germline): SGHRS, YFSETQ. The CDR3, as DNA: TGCGCCAGCAGCTTAAACAGGGGGCATGGCTACACCTTC. Its protein product is CASSLNRGHGYTF.